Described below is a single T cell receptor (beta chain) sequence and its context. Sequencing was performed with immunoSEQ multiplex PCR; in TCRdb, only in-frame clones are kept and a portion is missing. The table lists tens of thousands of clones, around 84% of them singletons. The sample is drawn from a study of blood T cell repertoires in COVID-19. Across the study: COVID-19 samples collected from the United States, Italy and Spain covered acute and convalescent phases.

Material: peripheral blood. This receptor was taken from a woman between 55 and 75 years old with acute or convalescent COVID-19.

CDR3 protein: CASSQTPETGEGYTF. CDR3 nucleotide sequence: TGTGCCAGCAGCCAAACCCCAGAGACAGGTGAAGGCTACACCTTC. The chain uses TRBV3-1 (or the pseudogene TRBV3-2) and TRBJ1-2; the D gene is possibly TRBD1 (6 bases). The V and J ends lost 2 bases and 8 bases respectively, with 18 bases between them. The CDR3 is 15 amino acids. From germline, CDR1 is LGHDT and CDR2 YNNKEL (reference sequence).